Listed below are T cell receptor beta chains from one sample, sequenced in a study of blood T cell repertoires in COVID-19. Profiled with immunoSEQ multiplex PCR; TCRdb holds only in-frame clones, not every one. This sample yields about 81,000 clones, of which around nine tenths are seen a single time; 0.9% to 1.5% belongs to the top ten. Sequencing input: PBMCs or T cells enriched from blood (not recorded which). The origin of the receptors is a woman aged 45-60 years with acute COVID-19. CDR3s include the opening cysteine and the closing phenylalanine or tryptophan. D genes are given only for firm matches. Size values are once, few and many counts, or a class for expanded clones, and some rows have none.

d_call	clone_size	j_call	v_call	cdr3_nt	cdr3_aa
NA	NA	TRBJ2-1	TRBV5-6	TGTGCCAGCAGCCATGATGGGCAGGGGGAGGATGAGCAGTTCTTC	CASSHDGQGEDEQFF
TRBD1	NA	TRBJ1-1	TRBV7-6	TGTGCCAGCAGCGCAGGGGGGAACACTGAAGCTTTCTTT	CASSAGGNTEAFF
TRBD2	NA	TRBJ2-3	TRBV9	TGTGCCAGCAGCCTAACACTAGCGGAGCGTAGAGATACGCAGTATTTT	CASSLTLAERRDTQYF
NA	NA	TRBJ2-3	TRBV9	TGTGCCAGCAGCGTCGGGACTTTAGATACGCAGTATTTT	CASSVGTLDTQYF
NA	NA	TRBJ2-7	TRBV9	TGTGCCAGCAGCGTAGGACCAGCGGACTACGAGCAGTACTTC	CASSVGPADYEQYF
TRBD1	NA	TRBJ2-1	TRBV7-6	TGTGCCAGCAGCTCATCCACCCGGGACAGAAACAATGAGCAGTTCTTC	CASSSSTRDRNNEQFF
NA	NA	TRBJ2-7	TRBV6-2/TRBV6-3	TGTGCCAGCAGTTACCTAGGGACACACGTTCTCTACGAGCAGTACTTC	CASSYLGTHVLYEQYF
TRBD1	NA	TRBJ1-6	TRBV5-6	TGTGCCAGCAGCTTAGGACAGGGTGGCAGTTCACCCCTCCACTTT	CASSLGQGGSSPLHF
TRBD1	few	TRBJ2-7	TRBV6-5	TGTGCCAGCAGGCCACAGGGGGGTATCGGCGAGCAGTACTTC	CASRPQGGIGEQYF
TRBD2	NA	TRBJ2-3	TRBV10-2	TGCGCCAGCAGTGAGTCCACTAGCGGGTCTCAGTATTTT	CASSESTSGSQYF
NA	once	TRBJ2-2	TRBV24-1	TGTGCCACCAGTGACTCTTTTACCGGGGAGCTGTTTTTT	CATSDSFTGELFF
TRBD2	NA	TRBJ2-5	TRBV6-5	TGTGCCAGCAGTTACTCTAGCGGGAGAGGAGAGACCCAGTACTTC	CASSYSSGRGETQYF
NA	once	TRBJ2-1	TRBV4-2	TGTGCCAGCAGCCAAGACCGGGGCTCCTACAATGAGCAGTTCTTC	CASSQDRGSYNEQFF
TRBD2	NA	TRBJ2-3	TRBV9	TGTGCCAGCAGCGTAGCTAGCGGGTTGGCAGATACGCAGTATTTT	CASSVASGLADTQYF
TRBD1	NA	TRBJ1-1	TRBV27	TGTGCCAGCAGGACAGGGGCCATTGAAGCTTTCTTT	CASRTGAIEAFF
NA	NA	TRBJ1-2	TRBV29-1	TGCAGCGTTTTATCGACACGCCGCGGGGGCTACACCTTC	CSVLSTRRGGYTF
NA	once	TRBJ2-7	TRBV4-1	TGCGCCAGCAGCCAAGTATGGCAGGGTAGCCACGAGCAGTACTTC	CASSQVWQGSHEQYF
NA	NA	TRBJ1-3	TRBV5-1	TGCGCCAGCAGCTTGGCCGGCGACAAGGAGGCAAACACCATATATTTT	CASSLAGDKEANTIYF
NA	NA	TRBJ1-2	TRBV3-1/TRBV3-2	TGTGCCAGCAGCCTAAATACAGCCCGGTACTATGGCTACACCTTC	CASSLNTARYYGYTF
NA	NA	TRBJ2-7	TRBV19	TGTGCCAGCAAGTTAGCGGTGAGCTCCTACGAGCAGTACTTC	CASKLAVSSYEQYF
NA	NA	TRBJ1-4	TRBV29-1	TGCAGCGCAAGCGTTCCGGGGGGGAGGACTAATGAAAAACTGTTTTTT	CSASVPGGRTNEKLFF
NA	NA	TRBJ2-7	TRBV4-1	TGCGCCAGCAGCCAAGGTGGTACCGGTCGCGAGCAGTACTTC	CASSQGGTGREQYF
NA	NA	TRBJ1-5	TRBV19	TGTGCCAGATATGTAGGGGGGGATAGCAATCAGCCCCAGCATTTT	CARYVGGDSNQPQHF
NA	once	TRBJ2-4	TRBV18	TGTGCCAGCTCACCACCGAGCTTAGCCAAAAACATTCAGTACTTC	CASSPPSLAKNIQYF
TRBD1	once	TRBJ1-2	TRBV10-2	TGCGCCAGCTCTGGGACAGGGGAAGGCTACACCTTC	CASSGTGEGYTF
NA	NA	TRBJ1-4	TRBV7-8	TGTGCCAGTGCCGGAGCGAATGAAAAACTGTTTTTT	CASAGANEKLFF
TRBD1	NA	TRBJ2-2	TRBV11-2	TGTGCCAGCAGCTTAGAGCGGACAGGGGGGGAGCTGTTTTTT	CASSLERTGGELFF
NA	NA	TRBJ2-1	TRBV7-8	TGTGCCAGCAGCTTAGCGTCTGGACTCTTCTACAATGAGCAGTTCTTC	CASSLASGLFYNEQFF
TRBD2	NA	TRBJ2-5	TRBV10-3	TGTGCCATCATGGGGGGGGAACAAGAGACCCAGTACTTC	CAIMGGEQETQYF
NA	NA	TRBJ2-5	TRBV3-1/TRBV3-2	TGTGCCAGCAGCCAAGCGGACACGCGGCAAGAGACCCAGTACTTC	CASSQADTRQETQYF
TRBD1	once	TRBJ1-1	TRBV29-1	TGCAGCGTTGAAGATTGGCGAGGACAGGGGATTATGAACACTGAAGCTTTCTTT	CSVEDWRGQGIMNTEAFF
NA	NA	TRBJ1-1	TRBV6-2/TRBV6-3	TGTGCCAGCAGTTACTCGACGCGTGCGGGGAACACTGAAGCTTTCTTT	CASSYSTRAGNTEAFF
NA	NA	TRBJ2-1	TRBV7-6	TGTGCCAGCAGCATGACAGGAGTCTCCTACAATGAGCAGTTCTTC	CASSMTGVSYNEQFF
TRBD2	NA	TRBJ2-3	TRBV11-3	TGTGCCAGCAGCCAACTAGCGGGCACAGATACGCAGTATTTT	CASSQLAGTDTQYF
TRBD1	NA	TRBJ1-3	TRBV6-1	TGTGCCAGCAGTGAAAAGGGACAGGGGTCTGGAAACACCATATATTTT	CASSEKGQGSGNTIYF
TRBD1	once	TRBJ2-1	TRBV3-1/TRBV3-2	TGTGCCAGCAGCCAAGATAGGACAGGAGACGATGAGCAGTTCTTC	CASSQDRTGDDEQFF
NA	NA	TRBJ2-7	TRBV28	TGTGCCAGCCGATGGACAGAACACTCCTACGAGCAGTACTTC	CASRWTEHSYEQYF
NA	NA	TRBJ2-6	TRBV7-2	TGTGCCAGCAGCCAAGGACAGAACTCTGGGGCCAACGTCCTGACTTTC	CASSQGQNSGANVLTF
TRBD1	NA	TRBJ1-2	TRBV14	TGTGCCAGCAGCCTTTCCGGGACAGGGTATGGCTACACCTTC	CASSLSGTGYGYTF
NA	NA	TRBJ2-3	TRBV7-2	TGTGCCAGCAGCTTAGGACAGATCACAGATACGCAGTATTTT	CASSLGQITDTQYF
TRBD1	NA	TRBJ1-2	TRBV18	TGTGCCAGCTCACCAAGGGACAGGGGAATCTATGGCTACACCTTC	CASSPRDRGIYGYTF
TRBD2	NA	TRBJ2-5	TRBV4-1	TGCGCCAGCAGCCAAGCCGAACTAGCGGGAGATGAAGAGACCCAGTACTTC	CASSQAELAGDEETQYF
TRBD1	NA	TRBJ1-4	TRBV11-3	TGTGCCAGCAGCCAACGGACAGGAAATGAAAAACTGTTTTTT	CASSQRTGNEKLFF
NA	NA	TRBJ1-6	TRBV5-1	TGCGCCAGCAGCCCCGTCCGAGATTCACCCCTCCACTTT	CASSPVRDSPLHF
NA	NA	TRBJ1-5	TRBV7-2	TGTGCCAGCAGCCTGACTGCTGCTCCCCAGCATTTT	CASSLTAAPQHF